These 4 T cell receptor beta chains were all obtained from the same sample, sequenced in a study of cytomegalovirus exposure and HLA in healthy donors. The PCR ran on 60 Vbeta and 13 Jbeta primers. The data were produced by immunoSEQ multiplex PCR, yet TCRdb's version contains in-frame clones alone and is incomplete. Here the sample spans 100,000 to 150,000 clones, about 81% being singletons. Sequences were obtained from PBMCs. These receptors were obtained from a woman aged 25 to 45 in good health and CMV-seronegative.

The rearrangement uses TRBV5-4 and TRBJ2-6; 8 bases map to TRBD1. From germline, CDR1 is SGHNT and CDR2 YYREEE (reference sequence). This CDR3 has 15 amino acids. Trimming removed 4 bases from V and 2 bases from J; junction bases left unmatched: 2. The DNA of the CDR3 is TGTGCCAGCAGCGCGGACAGGGCTGGGGCCAACGTCCTGACTTTC. Translated: CASSADRAGANVLTF.

This clone was seen a handful of times. This sequence joins TRBV5-5 and TRBJ2-7; D not resolved. Germline CDR1 reads SGHKS; CDR2 reads YYEKEE (reference sequence). Trimming took 4 bases from V and 4 from J, leaving 12 bases between them. The CDR3 totals 13 residues. The CDR3 sequence is CASSPYSLYEQYF. CDR3 in DNA: TGTGCCAGCAGCCCCTACTCCTTATACGAGCAGTACTTC.

V gene TRBV5-8 combines with J gene TRBJ2-5, with D perhaps TRBD1 (6 bases). CDR3 length: 16 amino acids. Germline CDR1 is SGHTS and CDR2 is YDEGEE. Trimming cost V 0 bases and J 4 bases, with 16 bases left between them. The CDR3 loop is CASSLVTVGARETQYF. The CDR3 coding sequence is TGTGCCAGCAGCTTGGTTACGGTGGGGGCCAGAGAGACCCAGTACTTC.

DNA of the CDR3: TGTGCCAGCTCACCTTACAGGGGCCGGGGATCGATGAACACTGAAGCTTTCTTT. Amino acid sequence: CASSPYRGRGSMNTEAFF. V gene TRBV18 combines with J gene TRBJ1-1; 7 bases match TRBD1. Germline CDR1 and CDR2: KGHSH and LQKENI. Unmatched junction bases numbered 13, after V lost 3 bases and J lost 0 bases. The length of the CDR3 is 18 residues.